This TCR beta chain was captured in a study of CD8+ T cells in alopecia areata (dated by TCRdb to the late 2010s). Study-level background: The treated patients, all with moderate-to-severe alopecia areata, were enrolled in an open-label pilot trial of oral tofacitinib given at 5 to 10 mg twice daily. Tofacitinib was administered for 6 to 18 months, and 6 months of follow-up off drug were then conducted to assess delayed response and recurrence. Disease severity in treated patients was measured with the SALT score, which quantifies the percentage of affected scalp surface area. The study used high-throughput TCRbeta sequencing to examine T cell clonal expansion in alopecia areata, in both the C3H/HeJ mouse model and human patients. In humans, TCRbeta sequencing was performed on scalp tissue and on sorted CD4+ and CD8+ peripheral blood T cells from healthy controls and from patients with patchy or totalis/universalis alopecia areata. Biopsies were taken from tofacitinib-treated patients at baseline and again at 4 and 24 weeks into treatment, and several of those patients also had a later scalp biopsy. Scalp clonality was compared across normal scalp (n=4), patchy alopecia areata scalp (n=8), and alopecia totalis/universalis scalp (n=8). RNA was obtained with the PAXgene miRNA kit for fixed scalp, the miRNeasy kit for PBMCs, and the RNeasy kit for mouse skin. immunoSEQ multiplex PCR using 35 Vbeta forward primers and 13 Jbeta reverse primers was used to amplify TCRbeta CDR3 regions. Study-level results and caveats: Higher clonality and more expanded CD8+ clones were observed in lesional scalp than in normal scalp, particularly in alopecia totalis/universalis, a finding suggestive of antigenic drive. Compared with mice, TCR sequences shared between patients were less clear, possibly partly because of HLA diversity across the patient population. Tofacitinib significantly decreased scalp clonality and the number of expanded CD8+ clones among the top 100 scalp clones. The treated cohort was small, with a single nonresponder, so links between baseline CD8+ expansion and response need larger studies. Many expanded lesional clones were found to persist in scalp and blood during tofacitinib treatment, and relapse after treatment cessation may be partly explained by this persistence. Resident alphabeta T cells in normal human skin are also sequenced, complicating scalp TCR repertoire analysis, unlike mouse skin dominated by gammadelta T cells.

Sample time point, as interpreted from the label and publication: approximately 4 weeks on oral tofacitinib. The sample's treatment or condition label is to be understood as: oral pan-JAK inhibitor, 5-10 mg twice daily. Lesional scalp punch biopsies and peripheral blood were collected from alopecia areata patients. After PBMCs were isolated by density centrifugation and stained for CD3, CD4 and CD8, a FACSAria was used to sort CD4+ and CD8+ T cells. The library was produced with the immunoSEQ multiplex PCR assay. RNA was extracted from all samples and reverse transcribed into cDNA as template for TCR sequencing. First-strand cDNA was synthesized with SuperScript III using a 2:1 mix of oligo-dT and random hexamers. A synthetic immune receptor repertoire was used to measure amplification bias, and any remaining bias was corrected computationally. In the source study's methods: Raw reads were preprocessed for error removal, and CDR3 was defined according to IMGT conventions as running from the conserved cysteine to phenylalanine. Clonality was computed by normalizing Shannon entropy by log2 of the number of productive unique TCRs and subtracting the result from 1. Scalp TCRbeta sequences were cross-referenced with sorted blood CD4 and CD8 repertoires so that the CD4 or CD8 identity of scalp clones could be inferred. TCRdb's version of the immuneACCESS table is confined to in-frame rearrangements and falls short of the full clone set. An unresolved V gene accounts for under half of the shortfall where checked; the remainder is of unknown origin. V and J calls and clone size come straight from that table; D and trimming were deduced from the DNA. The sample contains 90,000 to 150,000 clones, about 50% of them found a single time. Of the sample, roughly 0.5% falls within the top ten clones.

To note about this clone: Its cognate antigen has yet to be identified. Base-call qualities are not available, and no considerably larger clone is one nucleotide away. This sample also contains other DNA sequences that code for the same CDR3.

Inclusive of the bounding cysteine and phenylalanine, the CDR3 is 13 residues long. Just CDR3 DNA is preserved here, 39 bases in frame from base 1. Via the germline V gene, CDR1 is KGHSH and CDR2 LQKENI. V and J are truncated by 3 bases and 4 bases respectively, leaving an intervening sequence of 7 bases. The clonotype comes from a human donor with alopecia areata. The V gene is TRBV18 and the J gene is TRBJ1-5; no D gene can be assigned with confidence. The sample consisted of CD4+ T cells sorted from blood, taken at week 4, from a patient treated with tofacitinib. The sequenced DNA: TGTGCCAGCTCACCGGCGGGGAATCAGCCCCAGCATTTT. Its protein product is CASSPAGNQPQHF. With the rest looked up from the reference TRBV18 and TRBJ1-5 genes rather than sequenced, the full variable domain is NAGVMQNPRHLVRRRGQEARLRCSPMKGHSHVYWYRQLPEEGLKFMVYLQKENIIDESGMPKERFSAEFPKEGPSILRIQQVVRGDSAAYFCASSPAGNQPQHFGDGTRLSIL.